These 11 T cell receptor beta chains were sequenced from one sample in a study of T cells in Graves' hyperthyroidism and ophthalmopathy. It was RNA transcripts that yielded the amplified TCR beta CDR3 regions. First-round RT-PCR of the TCR CDR3 relied on the HTBI primer set. TCRdb reanalysed the multiplex PCR reads using MiXCR and keeps one entry per CDR3 protein. The table records 370,000 or so distinct CDR3 sequences, 20% to 25% of them present only once. Sequencing was carried out using blood. The receptors were sampled from a man aged 50 to 60 with Graves' hyperthyroidism.

V gene TRBV29-1 combines with J gene TRBJ1-1; D remains unclear. Germline V gene data show CDR1 as SQVTM and CDR2 as ANQGSEA. The CDR3 sequence is 10 residues long. Trimming took 7 bases from V and 4 from J, leaving 7 bases between them. The DNA for the CDR3 is TGCAGCGCTTGGGTCACTGAAGCTTTCTTT. Amino acid sequence: CSAWVTEAFF.

V is TRBV20-1 and J is TRBJ2-1; TRBD2 aligns across 10 bases. This CDR3 region has 12 residues. Germline values: CDR1 DFQATT, CDR2 SNEGSKA (reference sequence). The CDR3 protein is CRSGRALGEQFF. The CDR3 DNA reads TGCCGAAGCGGGAGGGCCCTTGGGGAGCAGTTCTTC.

There are a few counts of this clonotype. The chain has TRBV5-1 and TRBJ2-7; D might be TRBD1 (6 bases). In germline, CDR1 is SGHRS, CDR2 YFSETQ. The V gene lost 0 bases and the J gene lost 2 bases, with 9 bases spanning the gap. The CDR3 runs to 14 residues. The CDR3 loop is CASSLAWTAYEQYF. The CDR3 DNA sequence: TGCGCCAGCAGCTTGGCATGGACAGCCTACGAGCAGTACTTC.

This clonotype was seen a few times. This chain joins TRBV10-3 and TRBJ2-1; perhaps TRBD1 as D (5 bases). The germline gives CDR1 ENHRY, CDR2 SYGVKD. V lost 10 bases and J lost 0, with 10 bases in between. The CDR3 has 13 residues. The CDR3 protein is CASQGGSYNEQFF. The CDR3 bases are TGTGCCAGCCAGGGTGGCTCCTACAATGAGCAGTTCTTC.

This clonotype occurred many times. This sequence joins TRBV2 and TRBJ1-1, with D hard to call. Trimming removed 6 bases from V and 11 bases from J, with 19 bases in between. This CDR3 region has 13 residues. CDR1 is SNHLY and CDR2 is FYNNEI in the germline V gene. CDR3 bases: TGTGCCAGCAGCACAGACGATAAGAAGAAGGCTTTCTTT. Translation: CASSTDDKKKAFF.

This chain links TRBV5-5 with TRBJ2-5, with TRBD2 matching 8 bases. J was trimmed by 2 bases and V by 4 bases; bases with no gene match: 4. The V gene's germline CDR1 is SGHKS and CDR2 YYEKEE (reference sequence). CDR3 length: 14 amino acids. CDR3 amino acids: CASSLEREQETQYF. Here the CDR3 DNA reads TGTGCCAGCAGCCTGGAGCGGGAGCAAGAGACCCAGTACTTC.

V usage is TRBV7-9 and J usage is TRBJ2-1; D possibly corresponds to TRBD2 (6 bases). This CDR3 is 13 amino acids long. Trimming pared 0 bases from V and 15 bases from J, leaving 15 bases between. Per germline, CDR1 SEHNR and CDR2 FQNEAQ (reference sequence). Written as DNA, the CDR3 is TGTGCCAGCAGCTTAGCCACGGGAGCTTTTGTGTTCTTC. This codes for CASSLATGAFVFF.

V is TRBV30 and J is TRBJ2-7, with D possibly matching TRBD2 (6 bases). Trimming took off 2 bases at V and 5 bases at J, with 16 bases between the two ends. CDR3 length equals 14 residues. CDR1 is GTSNPN and CDR2 is SVGIG in the germline V gene (reference sequence). DNA of the CDR3: TGTGCCTGGAGTATCGGTCGGGAGTCCGACGAGCAGTACTTC. Protein product: CAWSIGRESDEQYF.

This clonotype was seen only a few times. The chain combines TRBV27 with TRBJ2-7; 7 bases are a match to TRBD1. Unmatched junction bases numbered 10, after V lost 5 bases and J lost 3 bases. The length of the CDR3 is 15 residues. The germline CDR1 and CDR2 sequences are MNHEY and SMNVEV (reference sequence). CDR3 sequence reads: CASSPLFDRVYEQYF. The CDR3 DNA sequence: TGTGCCAGCAGTCCCCTCTTTGACAGGGTCTACGAGCAGTACTTC.

This clonotype has more than one count but fewer than ten. V and J are TRBV11-3 and TRBJ2-7; a weak D match, TRBD1 (6 bases). The germline V gene encodes CDR1 SGHNT and CDR2 YENEEA. The CDR3 has 14 amino acids. The V end lost 2 bases, the J end lost 3 bases, and 11 bases lay between the germline ends. CDR3 residues: CASSLRDTFYEQYF. CDR3 sequence (DNA): TGTGCCAGCAGCTTAAGGGACACCTTCTACGAGCAGTACTTC.

This clonotype was detected only a few times. The chain has TRBV6-1 and TRBJ1-2, with D hard to call. This CDR3 contains 13 residues. Germline lookup yields CDR1 MNHNS and CDR2 SASEGT. V shed 6 bases and J shed 5 bases, with 13 bases lying between them. The CDR3, as DNA: TGTGCCAGCAGCCCCGATACGGGGTATGGCTACACCTTC. This gives the protein CASSPDTGYGYTF.